This TCR beta chain was sequenced for a study of cytomegalovirus exposure and HLA in healthy donors. Study results and limitations: Overall, roughly 150 TCR beta chains were annotated as cytomegalovirus-associated. Productive status was seen about 90% or about 30% of the time for most TCR beta V segments in an earlier analysis. Through in vitro validation, three CMV-associated chains were shown to be specific for CMV antigens.

The trim removed 6 bases at V and 10 bases at J, leaving 14 bases unmatched. Germline V lookup: CDR1 KGHSH, CDR2 LQKENI. This CDR3 is built from 16 residues. With 60 Vbeta and 13 Jbeta primers, the PCR was carried out. Assay used: immunoSEQ multiplex PCR; TCRdb lists only in-frame clones, some missing. The sample lists 85,000 to 120,000 clones, more than 65% seen once, with roughly 6% in the top ten. Note on this clone: Its antigen is currently unknown.

The receptor was isolated from a woman in her 50s in good health and CMV-seropositive. The sequenced sample was PBMCs. The chain links TRBV18 to TRBJ1-6; TRBD1 matches 8 bases. The CDR3 sequence: CASSPTIGQGQSPLHF. Written as DNA, the CDR3 is TGTGCCAGCTCTCCAACTATCGGACAGGGCCAGTCACCCCTCCACTTT.